Listed here are 2 T cell receptor beta chains from one sample, sequenced in a study of T cells after posttransplantation cyclophosphamide. Busulfan-fludarabine conditioning, marrow transplant, and cyclophosphamide on days +3 and +4 were administered. TCRdb's table, derived via immunoSEQ multiplex PCR, lists solely in-frame clones and lacks some. The sample has under 2,000 clones, none seen only once. The sample was PBMCs, taken 32 days after allogeneic stem cell transplant with posttransplant cyclophosphamide. Every receptor here comes from a female patient between 40 and 55 years old who received an allogeneic stem cell transplant from a related donor, was CMV-positive, and had no GVHD. The graft donor may have contributed some T cells.

By share, this clone counts as medium-sized (0.01 to 0.1%). The gene calls are TRBV28 and TRBJ1-1; D gene ambiguous. CDR1 is MDHEN, CDR2 SYDVKM, per germline. The V and J ends lost 5 bases and 0 bases respectively, with 13 bases between them. CDR3 size: 15 residues. CDR3 residues: CASSQPYRLNTEAFF. CDR3 in DNA: TGTGCCAGCAGTCAACCCTACAGACTGAACACTGAAGCTTTCTTT.

This clone was picked up many times. The chain employs TRBV27 and TRBJ1-5; 9 bases are shared with TRBD1. Trimming removed 5 bases from V and 5 bases from J; junction bases left unmatched: 7. CDR1 is MNHEY, CDR2 SMNVEV, per germline (reference sequence). CDR3 length equals 15 residues. Here the CDR3 DNA reads TGTGCCAGCAGTCCCCGGACAGGGGTTGATCAGCCCCAGCATTTT. Translating it yields CASSPRTGVDQPQHF.